This T cell receptor (beta chain) was recorded in a study of blood T cell repertoires in COVID-19. Study details: Spain, Italy and the United States supplied samples that represented acute and convalescent COVID-19. Sources were T cells, B-cell-depleted T cells, or PBMCs; the material itself was cDNA or gDNA.

The CDR3 has 15 residues. CDR1 and CDR2 (germline): KGHSH, LQKENI. The trim removed 0 bases at V and 4 bases at J, leaving 0 bases unmatched. Enrollment of patients from Seattle took place during active infection, with longitudinal follow-up. Clones were sequenced by immunoSEQ multiplex PCR, and TCRdb holds only the in-frame ones, with some missing. The data hold fewer than 300,000 clones, with approximately 89% observed a single time. This sequence was found in a woman in her twenties or thirties with COVID-19, enrolled during active disease. The sequenced material came from peripheral blood. J is TRBJ2-1 and V is TRBV18; 10 bases match TRBD1. CDR3: CASSPPGQGYNEQFF. In DNA form, the CDR3 reads TGTGCCAGCTCACCACCGGGACAGGGGTACAATGAGCAGTTCTTC.